Listed here are 4 T cell receptor beta chains from one sample, sequenced in a study of CD8 T cells in ankylosing spondylitis. Notes on the study in general: Seemingly distinctive of ankylosing spondylitis blood was a TCR beta motif formed by eight highly homologous variants.

No antigen has been assigned to these receptors. TCRdb reprocessed the 5' RACE reads with MiXCR, giving one entry per CDR3 protein. The table records about 540,000 distinct CDR3 sequences, 10% to 15% of them present only once. Sample: blood, either unsorted or a sorted T cell fraction (not recorded which). The origin of the receptors is a male donor with ankylosing spondylitis.

The chain has TRBV3-1 and TRBJ2-5, with TRBD1 identical over 7 bases. Germline values: CDR1 LGHDT, CDR2 YNNKEL (reference sequence). This CDR3 comprises 16 residues. The junction had 9 bases not matched to a gene; V was cut back by 0 bases and J by 5 bases. The CDR3 loop reads CASSQEGGTVGETQYF. The CDR3 region has the DNA TGTGCCAGCAGCCAAGAAGGTGGGACAGTGGGTGAGACCCAGTACTTC.

The rearrangement links TRBV7-6 to TRBJ2-1; TRBD2 matches 8 bases. The length of the CDR3 is 17 residues. Trimming removed 5 bases from V and 5 bases from J; junction bases left unmatched: 14. CDR1 and CDR2 (germline): SGHVS, FNYEAQ. The CDR3 DNA reads as TGTGCCAGCAGCCCCCGACTAGCGCTCTCCGTGGACAATGAGCAGTTCTTC. Its protein product is CASSPRLALSVDNEQFF. Using reference TRBV7-6 and TRBJ2-1 for the parts outside the CDR3, the full variable domain is GAGVSQSPRYKVTKRGQDVALRCDPISGHVSLYWYRQALGQGPEFLTYFNYEAQQDKSGLPNDRFSAERPEGSISTLTIQRTEQRDSAMYRCASSPRLALSVDNEQFFGPGTRLTVL.

Only a few counts were recorded for this clonotype. The V gene is TRBV25-1, the J gene TRBJ2-5, with D tentatively TRBD2 (6 bases). In germline, CDR1 is MGHDK, CDR2 SYGVNS. The CDR3 covers 15 residues. The V end lost 3 bases, the J end lost 3 bases, and 14 bases lay between the germline ends. The CDR3 DNA reads TGTGCCAGCAGTGATCCCGGGACGGGGGAAGAGACCCAGTACTTC. It codes for CASSDPGTGEETQYF. The full variable domain, with the rest looked up from reference TRBV25-1 and TRBJ2-5, is EADIYQTPRYLVIGTGKKITLECSQTMGHDKMYWYQQDPGMELHLIHYSYGVNSTEKGDLSSESTVSRIRTEHFPLTLESARPSHTSQYLCASSDPGTGEETQYFGPGTRLLVL.

V gene TRBV20-1 combines with J gene TRBJ1-2; D is uncertain. The CDR3 loop spans 13 amino acids. Germline V CDR1 and CDR2: DFQATT, SNEGSKA (reference sequence). With 0 bases removed from V and 4 bases from J, the gap between germline ends came to 9 bases. Here the CDR3 DNA reads TGCAGTGCTAGAGATGATGGCAGCTATGGCTACACCTTC. It yields the protein CSARDDGSYGYTF.